A single sample is the source of the 19 T cell receptor beta chains below, sequenced in a study of blood T cell repertoires in COVID-19. Data came from immunoSEQ multiplex PCR; TCRdb stores just in-frame clones and leaves some out. Here the sample spans tens of thousands of clones, roughly 86% being singletons. The sequenced sample consisted of peripheral blood. Receptors originate from a human donor in a cohort sampled during active COVID-19.

The V and J genes are TRBV2 and TRBJ2-5; perhaps TRBD2 as D (5 bases). This CDR3 contains 11 residues. The germline V and J ends were trimmed by 6 bases and 4 bases, with 6 bases remaining between them. Germline CDR1 SNHLY, CDR2 FYNNEI. The CDR3 loop reads CASSAGETQYF. For the CDR3, the DNA is TGTGCCAGCAGCGCGGGAGAGACCCAGTACTTC.

CDR3 DNA: TGTGCCAGCAGGAGACTAGCGGGACCGGGGGCGCAGTATTTT. It specifies CASRRLAGPGAQYF. V and J are TRBV3-1 (or the pseudogene TRBV3-2) and TRBJ2-3; 11 bases agree with TRBD2. The CDR3 extends over 14 amino acids. Unmatched junction bases numbered 9, after V lost 6 bases and J lost 10 bases. Germline CDR1 reads LGHDT; CDR2 reads YNNKEL (reference sequence).

The chain employs TRBV5-1 and TRBJ2-2, with D possibly TRBD2 on 6 matching bases. Germline CDR1 and CDR2: SGHRS and YFSETQ. CDR3 length equals 14 residues. V lost 5 bases, J lost 6 bases, and 14 bases lay in between. CDR3 sequence: CASRGAGGAGELFF. CDR3 DNA sequence: TGCGCCAGCAGAGGAGCGGGTGGGGCCGGGGAGCTGTTTTTT.

The chain joins TRBV5-4 to TRBJ1-4, with 7 bases identical to TRBD1. This CDR3 contains 14 residues. The ends lost 6 bases at V and 7 bases at J; junction bases unmatched: 9. Germline loops: CDR1 SGHNT, CDR2 YYREEE (reference sequence). CDR3 loop: CASTRTGIGEKLFF. The CDR3, as DNA: TGTGCCAGCACCAGGACAGGAATTGGTGAAAAACTGTTTTTT.

The chain employs TRBV7-2 and TRBJ2-7, with D unresolved. V dropped 4 bases and J dropped 0 bases, with 13 bases sitting between them. Germline V gives CDR1 SGHTA, CDR2 FQGNSA. This CDR3 is built from 15 residues. Here the CDR3 DNA reads TGTGCCAGCAGCTCGCGCATCCAAAGCTCCTACGAGCAGTACTTC. Protein sequence: CASSSRIQSSYEQYF.

This chain connects TRBV5-1 to TRBJ2-2; tentative D call: TRBD1 (5 bases). This CDR3 is 15 amino acids long. Between the trimmed V and J ends, which lost 4 bases and 2 bases, there was a span of 12 bases. In germline, CDR1 is SGHRS, CDR2 YFSETQ. CDR3: CASSRKQDNTGELFF. The DNA for the CDR3 is TGCGCCAGCAGCCGCAAACAGGATAACACCGGGGAGCTGTTTTTT.

Here the CDR3 DNA reads TGCGCCAGCAGCCCGAGCGGGAGGACCAATGAGCAGTTCTTC. This encodes CASSPSGRTNEQFF. The chain links TRBV4-1 to TRBJ2-1, with 9 nucleotides matching TRBD2. The CDR3 is made up of 14 amino acids. After removal of 4 bases from V and 6 bases from J, the junction contained 4 bases not matched to a gene. CDR1 and CDR2 (germline): MGHRA, YSYEKL.

The chain recombines TRBV27 with TRBJ1-1, with 8 bases fitting TRBD1. V was clipped by 5 bases and J by 0 bases; unmatched bases: 8. The germline V gene encodes CDR1 MNHEY and CDR2 SMNVEV (reference sequence). The CDR3 is made up of 16 amino acids. The DNA for the CDR3 is TGTGCCAGCAGTCGCCGACAGGGGAGACTGAACACTGAAGCTTTCTTT. Translating gives CASSRRQGRLNTEAFF.

V and J are TRBV11-2 and TRBJ2-3, with D tentatively TRBD2 (5 bases). The CDR3 totals 14 residues. CDR1 SGHAT and CDR2 FQNNGV come from the germline V gene. V was pared by 3 bases and J by 2 bases, with 9 bases between. CDR3 residues: CASSFGVLTDTQYF. The CDR3 nucleotides are TGTGCCAGCAGCTTCGGGGTCCTCACAGATACGCAGTATTTT.

The rearrangement joins TRBV7-6 to TRBJ1-2; tentative D call: TRBD1 (6 bases). Per the germline V gene, CDR1 is SGHVS and CDR2 is FNYEAQ. There are 11 residues in the CDR3. V gave up 4 bases and J gave up 9 bases, with 9 bases separating them. CDR3 in amino acids: CASSSDRRYTF. The CDR3 nucleotides read TGTGCCAGCAGCTCGGACAGACGCTACACCTTC.

Only a few counts were recorded for this clone. The chain combines TRBV24-1 with TRBJ2-1; D might be TRBD1 (6 bases). The germline gives CDR1 KGHDR, CDR2 SFDVKD. With 7 bases removed from V and 2 bases from J, the gap between germline ends came to 17 bases. The CDR3 is made up of 16 amino acids. CDR3 residues: CATRVYRDKAYNEQFF. Here the CDR3 DNA reads TGTGCCACCAGGGTCTATCGGGACAAAGCCTACAATGAGCAGTTCTTC.

The chain couples TRBV5-1 to TRBJ2-2; 7 positions agree with TRBD2. This CDR3 region has 16 residues. The trim removed 4 bases at V and 3 bases at J, leaving 9 bases unmatched. The germline gives CDR1 SGHRS, CDR2 YFSETQ. The CDR3 here is CASSRSGTEYTGELFF. The CDR3 DNA sequence: TGCGCCAGCAGCCGGAGCGGGACGGAATACACCGGGGAGCTGTTTTTT.

The chain couples TRBV7-8 to TRBJ2-2; 11 bases line up with TRBD1. CDR1 SGHVS and CDR2 FQNEAQ come from the germline V gene. V trimming: 6 bases; J trimming: 6 bases; junction bases outside the gene matches: 3. The CDR3 is made up of 14 amino acids. CDR3 protein: CASRGQGAPGELFF. CDR3 sequence (DNA): TGTGCCAGCAGAGGACAGGGGGCCCCCGGGGAGCTGTTTTTT.

The J gene is TRBJ2-5, the V gene TRBV5-4, with D possibly being TRBD2 (7 bases). The ends were cut back, 0 bases at V and 2 bases at J, with 14 bases in the middle. There are 16 residues in the CDR3. In germline, CDR1 is SGHNT, CDR2 YYREEE (reference sequence). The CDR3 region is CASSLGAGALQETQYF. CDR3 nucleotides: TGTGCCAGCAGCTTGGGGGCGGGGGCCCTACAAGAGACCCAGTACTTC.

V and J are TRBV7-9 and TRBJ1-3; D remains unclear. CDR1 SEHNR and CDR2 FQNEAQ come from the germline V gene (reference sequence). CDR3 length equals 13 residues. CDR3 coding DNA: TGTGCGGCAGAGACGTCAGGTGGAAACACCATATATTTT. Translation gives CAAETSGGNTIYF.

The genes are TRBV6-2 or TRBV6-3 and TRBJ2-7; 10 nucleotides line up with TRBD2. V lost 6 bases, J lost 13 bases, and 6 bases stayed unmatched. The germline gives CDR1 MNHEY, CDR2 SVGEGT. This CDR3 is built from 11 residues. CDR3 bases: TGTGCCAGCAGCACCGGGACTAGCGCCTACTTC. It yields the protein CASSTGTSAYF.

This chain uses TRBV12-5 with TRBJ1-2; possibly TRBD1 for D (6 bases). V gave up 6 bases and J gave up 4 bases, with 9 bases separating them. CDR1 LGHNT and CDR2 FRNRAP come from the germline V gene. This CDR3 has 12 amino acids. The CDR3 nucleotides read TGTGCTAGTGGCCTAGGGGGCTATGGCTACACCTTC. Translating gives CASGLGGYGYTF.

The rearrangement joins TRBV28 to TRBJ1-5, with TRBD1 as a possible D gene (5 bases). V was clipped by 5 bases and J by 6 bases, with 14 bases between them. Germline V gene sequence: CDR1 MDHEN, CDR2 SYDVKM. This CDR3 comprises 14 residues. CDR3 residues: CASSLRQYAQPQHF. CDR3 DNA: TGTGCCAGCAGTCTCCGACAGTATGCTCAGCCCCAGCATTTT.

This chain connects TRBV29-1 to TRBJ2-1; 8 bases fit TRBD2. V gave up 5 bases and J gave up 6 bases; unmatched junction bases: 6. This CDR3 region has 13 residues. Germline CDR1 SQVTM, CDR2 ANQGSEA. The CDR3 sequence: CSVSRLAFNEQFF. DNA of the CDR3: TGCAGCGTTTCTAGACTAGCGTTCAATGAGCAGTTCTTC.